The 27 T cell receptor beta chains below come from one sample, sequenced in a study of Tregs in tolerant kidney transplant recipients. Clones were read by immunoSEQ multiplex PCR, and TCRdb kept only the in-frame ones, dropping some. The sample contains approximately 75,000 clones, more than 85% of which appear only once. Source: Tregs from blood, taken before the transplant. The receptor source for this set is a human donor who received a combined kidney and bone marrow transplant.

This sequence joins TRBV10-3 and TRBJ2-1; 8 nucleotides align to TRBD2. The trim removed 0 bases at V and 2 bases at J, leaving 3 bases unmatched. The germline V gene encodes CDR1 ENHRY and CDR2 SYGVKD. CDR3 size: 16 residues. CDR3 loop: CAISESGSGTYNEQFF. The CDR3 DNA reads as TGTGCCATCAGTGAGTCGGGTAGCGGGACCTACAATGAGCAGTTCTTC.

The J gene is TRBJ2-5, the V gene TRBV10-3; D possibly corresponds to TRBD1 (5 bases). The J call may be in error: the DNA end matches TRBJ2-7 better. The CDR3 contains 14 residues. CDR1 is ENHRY and CDR2 is SYGVKD in the germline V gene. CDR3 in amino acids: CAISEVGDAYEQYF. CDR3 DNA sequence: TGTGCCATCAGTGAAGTAGGGGATGCCTACGAGCAGTACTTC.

This chain uses TRBV30 with TRBJ2-5, with TRBD1 matching over 9 bases. The CDR3 covers 12 residues. Germline CDR1 GTSNPN, CDR2 SVGIG (reference sequence). The J segment lost 5 bases and the V segment lost 5 bases, leaving 3 bases of the junction unmatched. The CDR3 region is CAWGQGYETQYF. For the CDR3, the DNA is TGTGCCTGGGGACAGGGGTACGAGACCCAGTACTTC.

This chain connects TRBV9 to TRBJ2-1; 8 nucleotides agree with TRBD2. This CDR3 spans 16 amino acids. Looked up from germline, CDR1 is SGDLS and CDR2 is YYNGEE. Trimming removed 1 base from V and 1 base from J; junction bases left unmatched: 4. CDR3 in DNA: TGTGCCAGCAGCGTACGAAGCGGGAGTTCCTACAATGAGCAGTTCTTC. Encoded protein: CASSVRSGSSYNEQFF.

The genes are TRBV4-2 and TRBJ2-5, with a tentative D call TRBD1 (5 bases). Near its end, the DNA agrees better with TRBJ2-7, so the J call may be wrong. Germline values: CDR1 LGHNA, CDR2 YNFKEQ. The CDR3 runs 14 residues. CDR3 loop: CASSQAHQGYEQYF. CDR3 nucleotides: TGTGCCAGCAGCCAAGCCCATCAGGGATACGAGCAGTACTTC.

This clone was picked up one time. The CDR3 here is CASSSRQGESETQYF. CDR3 nucleotide sequence: TGTGCCAGCAGTTCCCGACAGGGGGAGTCAGAGACCCAGTACTTC. The rearrangement joins TRBV9 to TRBJ2-5, with 9 bases lining up with TRBD1. Per germline, CDR1 SGDLS and CDR2 YYNGEE. The CDR3 covers 15 residues. Unmatched junction bases numbered 9, after V lost 5 bases and J lost 4 bases.

The chain is built from TRBV28 and TRBJ2-2; 9 bases are a match to TRBD2. The CDR3 runs to 16 residues. Trimming cost V 2 bases and J 3 bases; bases outside gene matches: 4. Germline assignment: CDR1 MDHEN and CDR2 SYDVKM. The CDR3: CASSLLAGIDTGELFF. The CDR3 nucleotides are TGTGCCAGCAGTTTACTAGCGGGAATAGACACCGGGGAGCTGTTTTTT. Combining the CDR3 with reference TRBV28 and TRBJ2-2 gives the whole variable domain DVKVTQSSRYLVKRTGEKVFLECVQDMDHENMFWYRQDPGLGLRLIYFSYDVKMKEKGDIPEGYSVSREKKERFSLILESASTNQTSMYLCASSLLAGIDTGELFFGEGSRLTVL.

The gene calls are TRBV19 and TRBJ2-2; D possibly uses TRBD1 or TRBD2 (6 bases each). V was clipped by 10 bases and J by 8 bases, with 23 bases between them. There are 15 residues in the CDR3. Germline loops: CDR1 LNHDA, CDR2 SQIVND (reference sequence). The CDR3 reads CATRLRGQSPGELFF. As DNA, the CDR3 is TGTGCCACCCGTCTCCGGGGGCAGTCCCCGGGGGAGCTGTTTTTT.

The chain uses TRBV4-1 and TRBJ2-7; D may match TRBD1 or TRBD2 (5 bases each). This CDR3 is 14 amino acids long. Trimming pared 0 bases from V and 8 bases from J, leaving 14 bases between. CDR1 is MGHRA and CDR2 is YSYEKL in the germline V gene. The CDR3 DNA follows: TGCGCCAGCAGCCAAGACTTACAGGCGGGCAAGCAGTACTTC. Its translation: CASSQDLQAGKQYF.

Turning to this clone: Mismatch with germline at one junction end may stem from a read error. The chain recombines TRBV28 with TRBJ1-5, with 7 bases matching TRBD1. The CDR3 has 15 residues. The germline V gene has CDR1 MDHEN and CDR2 SYDVKM. In nucleotides, the CDR3 is TGTGCCAGCAGTTTTGATCTCCAGGGGGTTCAGCCCCGGCATTTT. This gives the protein CASSFDLQGVQPRHF.

This sequence joins TRBV19 and TRBJ2-3; D gene uncertain. V was pared by 3 bases and J by 3 bases, with 13 bases between. The germline gives CDR1 LNHDA, CDR2 SQIVND (reference sequence). The CDR3 is 15 amino acids. The DNA of the CDR3 is TGTGCCAGTAGTATTTTTGGGGTATCGACAGATACGCAGTATTTT. Translation: CASSIFGVSTDTQYF.

The chain links TRBV5-6 to TRBJ2-3; 8 nucleotides align to TRBD2. Germline-derived CDR1 and CDR2 are SGHDT and YYEEEE. Trimming at V came to 0 bases and at J to 8 bases, leaving 8 bases not matched to a gene. This CDR3 contains 15 residues. The CDR3 region has the DNA TGTGCCAGCAGCTTGGACGGGAGGGCCGACGCTACGCAGTATTTT. Protein product: CASSLDGRADATQYF.

V gene TRBV5-6 combines with J gene TRBJ1-3, with TRBD1 matching 10 bases. The V and J ends lost 4 bases and 5 bases, in that order; junction bases with no gene match: 6. From germline, CDR1 is SGHDT and CDR2 YYEEEE. The CDR3 loop spans 15 amino acids. The CDR3 region is CASSRRQGARNTIYF. The DNA of the CDR3 is TGTGCCAGCAGCCGAAGACAGGGGGCGCGAAACACCATATATTTT.

This chain connects TRBV2 to TRBJ2-7; D might be TRBD1 or TRBD2, each matching 6 bases. The V gene lost 5 bases and the J gene lost 0 bases, with 11 bases spanning the gap. Looked up from germline, CDR1 is SNHLY and CDR2 is FYNNEI. The CDR3 covers 14 residues. This CDR3 reads CASSLTGASYEQYF. In nucleotides, the CDR3 is TGTGCCAGCAGTCTGACGGGGGCCTCCTACGAGCAGTACTTC.

The rearrangement links TRBV27 to TRBJ2-3, with D unresolved. The CDR3 spans 12 residues. Trimming cost V 5 bases and J 0 bases, with 3 bases left between them. Germline assignment: CDR1 MNHEY and CDR2 SMNVEV (reference sequence). In DNA form, the CDR3 reads TGTGCCAGCAGTCGAAGCACAGATACGCAGTATTTT. Translating it yields CASSRSTDTQYF.

The chain has TRBV4-3 and TRBJ2-2, with 7 bases identical to TRBD2. The V gene's germline CDR1 is LGHNA and CDR2 YSLEER. The CDR3 has 16 residues. The trim removed 4 bases at V and 3 bases at J, leaving 8 bases unmatched. The CDR3 spells CASSRLLAEYTGELFF. The CDR3 DNA follows: TGCGCCAGCAGCCGGCTTCTAGCGGAATACACCGGGGAGCTGTTTTTT.

The chain combines TRBV28 with TRBJ2-7; 7 nucleotides align to TRBD1. The CDR3 is 16 amino acids. The germline CDR1 and CDR2 sequences are MDHEN and SYDVKM. The V gene end was trimmed by 2 bases and the J gene end by 4 bases; junction bases not matched to a gene: 11. The CDR3 DNA sequence: TGTGCCAGCAGTTTAGGGGGCAAGGGACAGCTGTACGAGCAGTACTTC. It specifies CASSLGGKGQLYEQYF. The complete variable domain, with remaining parts taken from reference TRBV28 and TRBJ2-7, reads DVKVTQSSRYLVKRTGEKVFLECVQDMDHENMFWYRQDPGLGLRLIYFSYDVKMKEKGDIPEGYSVSREKKERFSLILESASTNQTSMYLCASSLGGKGQLYEQYFGPGTRLTVT.

J is TRBJ2-7 and V is TRBV14; 8 bases agree with TRBD2. The junction had 4 bases not matched to a gene; V was cut back by 1 base and J by 2 bases. CDR3 size: 15 residues. CDR1 and CDR2 (germline): SGHDN, FVKESK. This CDR3 reads CASSQGGRTPYEQYF. In nucleotides, the CDR3 is TGTGCCAGCAGCCAAGGCGGGAGGACCCCCTACGAGCAGTACTTC.

This chain uses TRBV10-3 with TRBJ1-1, with D uncertain. The CDR3 has 11 amino acids. The germline gives CDR1 ENHRY, CDR2 SYGVKD. V was pared by 4 bases and J by 11 bases, with 11 bases between. The CDR3 coding sequence is TGTGCCATCAGTGCTGGGGTTGGGGCTTTCTTT. Its translation: CAISAGVGAFF.

The chain carries TRBV5-8 and TRBJ2-5; weak D call: TRBD2 (5 bases). Per germline, CDR1 SGHTS and CDR2 YDEGEE. The CDR3 totals 16 residues. V was clipped by 3 bases and J by 4 bases, with 19 bases between them. CDR3 loop: CASSWAGYSKGETQYF. The CDR3 DNA sequence: TGTGCCAGCAGCTGGGCGGGCTATAGCAAAGGAGAGACCCAGTACTTC. The entire variable domain, with the rest obtained from reference TRBV5-8 and TRBJ2-5, is as follows: EAGVTQSPTHLIKTRGQQATLRCSPISGHTSVYWYQQALGLGLQFLLWYDEGEERNRGNFPPRFSGRQFPNYSSELNVNALELEDSALYLCASSWAGYSKGETQYFGPGTRLLVL.

Only one count was recorded for this clone. This chain connects TRBV28 to TRBJ2-7; 10 bases fit TRBD2. Germline CDR1 and CDR2: MDHEN and SYDVKM. Trimming removed 9 bases from V and 2 bases from J; junction bases left unmatched: 4. This CDR3 is 13 amino acids long. CDR3: CASRAGGTYEQYF. CDR3 in DNA: TGTGCCAGTCGAGCGGGAGGGACCTACGAGCAGTACTTC.

The chain is built from TRBV5-1 and TRBJ1-2, with D unclear. Germline CDR1 and CDR2: SGHRS and YFSETQ. This CDR3 is built from 14 residues. Trimming pared 5 bases from V and 6 bases from J, leaving 17 bases between. CDR3 bases: TGCGCCAGCAGACCCCAGGTAGGGCGTGATGGCTACACCTTC. Amino acid sequence: CASRPQVGRDGYTF.

The V and J genes are TRBV28 and TRBJ1-1; 8 bases fit TRBD1. V lost 8 bases to trimming and J lost 5 bases; unmatched junction nucleotides: 7. Germline loops: CDR1 MDHEN, CDR2 SYDVKM. The CDR3 loop spans 13 amino acids. The CDR3: CASLGTGRTEAFF. The CDR3 nucleotides are TGTGCCAGCCTAGGGACAGGTCGAACTGAAGCTTTCTTT.

The rearrangement links TRBV4-1 to TRBJ1-3; 7 positions match TRBD1. This CDR3 region has 15 residues. V lost 4 bases to trimming and J lost 1 base; unmatched junction nucleotides: 4. CDR1 is MGHRA and CDR2 is YSYEKL in the germline V gene. The DNA of the CDR3 is TGCGCCAGCAGCCTCCAGACAGGGTCTGGAAACACCATATATTTT. Translation: CASSLQTGSGNTIYF.

This sequence joins TRBV20-1 and TRBJ2-3; tentatively, D is TRBD2 (5 bases). This CDR3 spans 11 amino acids. Trimming took 6 bases from V and 10 from J, leaving 14 bases between them. The germline CDR1 and CDR2 sequences are DFQATT and SNEGSKA (reference sequence). DNA for the CDR3: TGCAGTGCCCCCGGGGTGAATGCGCAGTATTTT. Encoded protein: CSAPGVNAQYF.

As to this clone: The final CDR3 position lacks the conserved phenylalanine or tryptophan, pointing to a likely read error. The DNA is omitted, as the CDR3 cannot be located on it reliably, and the CDR3 follows TCRdb's listing. The V gene is TRBV4-1, the J gene TRBJ2-4. Germline CDR1 reads MGHRA; CDR2 reads YSYEKL. With termini counted, the CDR3 has 9 amino acids. CDR3: CASSQDGWG.

This clone was counted a single time. The genes are TRBV5-1 and TRBJ2-3; D unresolved. The CDR3 sequence is 15 residues long. V was shortened by 0 bases and J by 0 bases, with 8 bases between the two germline ends. Germline CDR1 SGHRS, CDR2 YFSETQ. CDR3 protein: CASSLVADSTDTQYF. The DNA of the CDR3 is TGCGCCAGCAGCTTGGTTGCGGATAGCACAGATACGCAGTATTTT.